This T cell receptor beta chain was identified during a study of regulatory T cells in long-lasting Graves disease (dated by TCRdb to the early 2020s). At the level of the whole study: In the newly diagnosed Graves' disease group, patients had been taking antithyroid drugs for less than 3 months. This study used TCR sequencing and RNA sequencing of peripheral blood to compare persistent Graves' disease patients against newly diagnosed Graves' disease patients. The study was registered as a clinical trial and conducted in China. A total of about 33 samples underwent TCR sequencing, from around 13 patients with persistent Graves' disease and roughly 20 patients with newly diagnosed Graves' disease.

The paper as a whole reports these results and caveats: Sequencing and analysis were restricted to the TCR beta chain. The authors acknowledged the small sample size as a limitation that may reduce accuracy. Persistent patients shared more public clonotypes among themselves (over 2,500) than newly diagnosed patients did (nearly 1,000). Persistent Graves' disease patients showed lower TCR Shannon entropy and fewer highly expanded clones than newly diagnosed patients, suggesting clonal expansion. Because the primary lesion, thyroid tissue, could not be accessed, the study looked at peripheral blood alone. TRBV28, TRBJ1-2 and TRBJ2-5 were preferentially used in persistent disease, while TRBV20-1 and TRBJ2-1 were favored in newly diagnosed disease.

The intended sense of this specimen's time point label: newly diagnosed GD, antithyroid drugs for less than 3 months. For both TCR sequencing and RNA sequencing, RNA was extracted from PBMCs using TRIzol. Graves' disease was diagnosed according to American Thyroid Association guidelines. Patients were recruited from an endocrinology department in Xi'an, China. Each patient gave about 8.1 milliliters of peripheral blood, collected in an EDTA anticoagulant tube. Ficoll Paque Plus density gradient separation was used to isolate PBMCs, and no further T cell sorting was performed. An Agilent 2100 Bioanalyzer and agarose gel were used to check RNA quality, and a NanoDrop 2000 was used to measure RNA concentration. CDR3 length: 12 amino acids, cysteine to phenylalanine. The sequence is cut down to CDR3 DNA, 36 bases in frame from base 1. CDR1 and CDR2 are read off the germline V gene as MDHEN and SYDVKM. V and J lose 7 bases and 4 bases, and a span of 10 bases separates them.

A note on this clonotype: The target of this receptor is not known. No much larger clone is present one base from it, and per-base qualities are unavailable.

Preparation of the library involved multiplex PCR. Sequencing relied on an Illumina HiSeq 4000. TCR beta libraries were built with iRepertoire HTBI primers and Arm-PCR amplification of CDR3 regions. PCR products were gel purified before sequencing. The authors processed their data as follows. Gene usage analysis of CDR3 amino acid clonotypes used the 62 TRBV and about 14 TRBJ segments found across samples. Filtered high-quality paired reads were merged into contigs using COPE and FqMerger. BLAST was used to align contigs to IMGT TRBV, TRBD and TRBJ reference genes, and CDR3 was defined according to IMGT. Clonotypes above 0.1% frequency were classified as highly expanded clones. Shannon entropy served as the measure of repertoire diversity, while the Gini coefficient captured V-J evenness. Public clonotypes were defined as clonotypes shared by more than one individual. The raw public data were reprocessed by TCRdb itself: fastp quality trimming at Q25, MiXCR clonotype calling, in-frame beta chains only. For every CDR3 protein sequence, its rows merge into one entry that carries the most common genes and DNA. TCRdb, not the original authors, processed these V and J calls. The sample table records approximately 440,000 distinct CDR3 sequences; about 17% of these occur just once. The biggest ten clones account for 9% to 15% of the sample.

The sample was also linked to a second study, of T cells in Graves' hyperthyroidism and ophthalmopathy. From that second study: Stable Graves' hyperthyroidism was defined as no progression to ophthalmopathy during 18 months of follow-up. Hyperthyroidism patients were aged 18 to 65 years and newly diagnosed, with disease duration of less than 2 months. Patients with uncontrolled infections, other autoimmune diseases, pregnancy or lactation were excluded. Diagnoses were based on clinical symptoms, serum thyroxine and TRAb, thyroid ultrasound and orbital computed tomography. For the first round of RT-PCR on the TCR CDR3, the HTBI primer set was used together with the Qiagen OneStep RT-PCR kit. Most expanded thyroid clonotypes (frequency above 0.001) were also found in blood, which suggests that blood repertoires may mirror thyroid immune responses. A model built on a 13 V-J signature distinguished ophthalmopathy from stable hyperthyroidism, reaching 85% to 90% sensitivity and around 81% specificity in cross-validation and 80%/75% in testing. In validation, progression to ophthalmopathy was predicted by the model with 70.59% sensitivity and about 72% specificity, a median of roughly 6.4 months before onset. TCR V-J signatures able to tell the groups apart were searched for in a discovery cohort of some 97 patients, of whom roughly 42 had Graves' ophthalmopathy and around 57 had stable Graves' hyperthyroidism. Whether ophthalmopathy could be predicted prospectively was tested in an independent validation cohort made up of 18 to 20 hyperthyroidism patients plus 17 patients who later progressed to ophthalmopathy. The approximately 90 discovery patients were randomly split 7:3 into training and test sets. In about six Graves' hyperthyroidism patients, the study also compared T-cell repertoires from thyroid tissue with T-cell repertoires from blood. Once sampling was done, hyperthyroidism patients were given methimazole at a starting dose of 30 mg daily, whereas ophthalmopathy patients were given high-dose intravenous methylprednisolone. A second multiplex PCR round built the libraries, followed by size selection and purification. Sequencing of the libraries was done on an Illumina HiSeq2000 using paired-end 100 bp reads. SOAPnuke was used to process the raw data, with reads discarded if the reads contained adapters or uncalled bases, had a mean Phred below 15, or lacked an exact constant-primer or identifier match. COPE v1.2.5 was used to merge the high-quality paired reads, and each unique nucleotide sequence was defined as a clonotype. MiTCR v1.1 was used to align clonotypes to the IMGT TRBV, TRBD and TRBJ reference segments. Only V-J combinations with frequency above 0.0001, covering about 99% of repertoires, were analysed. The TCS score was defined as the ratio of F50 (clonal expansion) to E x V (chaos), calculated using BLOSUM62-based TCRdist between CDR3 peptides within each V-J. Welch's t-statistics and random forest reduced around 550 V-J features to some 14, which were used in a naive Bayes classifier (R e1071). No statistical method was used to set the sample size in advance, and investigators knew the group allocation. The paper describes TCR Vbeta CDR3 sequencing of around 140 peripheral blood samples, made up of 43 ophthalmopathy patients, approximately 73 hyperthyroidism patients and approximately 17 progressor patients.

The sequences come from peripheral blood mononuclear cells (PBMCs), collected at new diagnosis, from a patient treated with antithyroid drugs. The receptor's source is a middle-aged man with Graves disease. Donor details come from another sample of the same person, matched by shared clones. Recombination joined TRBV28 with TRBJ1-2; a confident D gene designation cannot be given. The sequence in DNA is TGTGCCAGCAAGAGGCAGATCTATGGCTACACCTTC. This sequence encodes CASKRQIYGYTF.